Presented here are 8 T cell receptor beta chains from one specimen sequenced in a study of cytomegalovirus exposure and HLA in healthy donors. The PCR had 60 Vbeta and 13 Jbeta primers. Some clones are missing from TCRdb's copy, which holds only in-frame ones; the method was immunoSEQ multiplex PCR. The profile shows about 62,000 clones, around 87% of them singletons. Material: PBMCs. Receptors were obtained from a man between 18 and 35 years old in good health and CMV-seronegative.

V gene TRBV6-4 combines with J gene TRBJ2-7; 10 bases are shared with TRBD2. Per the germline V gene, CDR1 is MRHNA and CDR2 is SNTAGT. The CDR3 is 15 amino acids. The J segment lost 7 bases and the V segment lost 5 bases, leaving 11 bases of the junction unmatched. The CDR3 here is CASSNTGTSDSEQYF. The CDR3 DNA reads as TGTGCCAGCAGTAACACCGGGACTAGCGACTCTGAGCAGTACTTC.

The chain links TRBV30 to TRBJ1-3; unclear D gene. The CDR3 sequence is 16 residues long. V dropped 0 bases and J dropped 0 bases, with 12 bases sitting between them. Germline V gene data show CDR1 as GTSNPN and CDR2 as SVGIG (reference sequence). As DNA, the CDR3 is TGTGCCTGGAGTGTATGCCCCCTGAGCTCTGGAAACACCATATATTTT. Encoded protein: CAWSVCPLSSGNTIYF. Using reference TRBV30 and TRBJ1-3 for the parts outside the CDR3, the full variable domain is SQTIHQWPATLVQPVGSPLSLECTVEGTSNPNLYWYRQAAGRGLQLLFYSVGIGQISSEVPQNLSASRPQDRQFILSSKKLLLSDSGFYLCAWSVCPLSSGNTIYFGEGSWLTVV.

There are a few counts of this clone. The J gene is TRBJ2-3, the V gene TRBV5-1; D not resolved. Trimming cost V 4 bases and J 0 bases, with 6 bases left between them. CDR3 length: 13 residues. CDR1 is SGHRS, CDR2 YFSETQ, per germline. The CDR3: CASSPLSTDTQYF. The CDR3, as DNA: TGCGCCAGCAGCCCCTTAAGCACAGATACGCAGTATTTT. Together with reference TRBV5-1 and TRBJ2-3, the CDR3 gives the full variable domain: KAGVTQTPRYLIKTRGQQVTLSCSPISGHRSVSWYQQTPGQGLQFLFEYFSETQRNKGNFPGRFSGRQFSNSRSEMNVSTLELGDSALYLCASSPLSTDTQYFGPGTRLTVL.

This chain links TRBV9 with TRBJ1-1; TRBD1 is a possible D gene (5 bases). V shed 4 bases and J shed 8 bases, with 21 bases lying between them. The CDR3 extends over 15 amino acids. Germline lookup yields CDR1 SGDLS and CDR2 YYNGEE. Written as DNA, the CDR3 is TGTGCCAGCAGCCTCGACGTACAGGCCGGGGGGGAAGCTTTCTTT. It yields the protein CASSLDVQAGGEAFF.

V gene TRBV9 combines with J gene TRBJ1-2; maybe TRBD1 (5 bases). Trimming removed 0 bases at V and 6 bases at J, with 12 bases between. CDR1 and CDR2 (germline): SGDLS, YYNGEE. The length of the CDR3 is 14 residues. In DNA form, the CDR3 reads TGTGCCAGCAGCGTAGGGGCAGGGTCTCATGGCTACACCTTC. This codes for CASSVGAGSHGYTF.

The chain couples TRBV6-1 to TRBJ2-5; 8 bases agree with TRBD2. The germline V gene has CDR1 MNHNS and CDR2 SASEGT. The V and J ends lost 2 bases and 4 bases, in that order; junction bases with no gene match: 6. The CDR3 runs to 15 residues. In nucleotides, the CDR3 is TGTGCCAGCAGTGAAACAGCGGGGGTACCAGAGACCCAGTACTTC. Amino acids: CASSETAGVPETQYF.

The V and J genes are TRBV21-1 and TRBJ2-1; TRBD2 reflects the table's D call only, with no check against the DNA. TRBV21-1 is termed a pseudogene. The CDR3 sequence is 15 residues long. CDR3 nucleotides: TGTGCCAGCAGCTTTAGCGGGGGCCCCCTAGATGAGCAGTTCTTC. It codes for CASSFSGGPLDEQFF.

V gene TRBV6-5 combines with J gene TRBJ2-5; 9 bases fit TRBD2. V gave up 0 bases and J gave up 4 bases; unmatched junction bases: 3. The germline CDR1 and CDR2 sequences are MNHEY and SVGAGI. There are 15 residues in the CDR3. DNA of the CDR3: TGTGCCAGCAGTTACTCCAGTAGCGGGGGAGAGACCCAGTACTTC. Its protein is CASSYSSSGGETQYF.